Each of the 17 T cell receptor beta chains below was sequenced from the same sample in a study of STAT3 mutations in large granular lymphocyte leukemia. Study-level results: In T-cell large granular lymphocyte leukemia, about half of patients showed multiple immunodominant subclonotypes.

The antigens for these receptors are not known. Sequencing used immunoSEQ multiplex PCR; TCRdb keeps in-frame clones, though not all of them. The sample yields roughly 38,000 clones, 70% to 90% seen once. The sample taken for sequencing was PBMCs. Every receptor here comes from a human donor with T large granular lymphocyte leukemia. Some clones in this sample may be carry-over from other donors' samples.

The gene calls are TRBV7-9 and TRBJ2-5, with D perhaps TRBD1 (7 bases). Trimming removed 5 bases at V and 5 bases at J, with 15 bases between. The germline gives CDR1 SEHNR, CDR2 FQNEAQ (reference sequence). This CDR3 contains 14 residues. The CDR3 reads CASSSFGGQETQYF. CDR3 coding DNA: TGTGCCAGCAGCAGTTTCGGGGGACAGGAGACCCAGTACTTC. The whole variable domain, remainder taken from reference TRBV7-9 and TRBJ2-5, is DTGVSQNPRHKITKRGQNVTFRCDPISEHNRLYWYRQTLGQGPEFLTYFQNEAQLEKSRLLSDRFSAERPKGSFSTLEIQRTEQGDSAMYLCASSSFGGQETQYFGPGTRLLVL.

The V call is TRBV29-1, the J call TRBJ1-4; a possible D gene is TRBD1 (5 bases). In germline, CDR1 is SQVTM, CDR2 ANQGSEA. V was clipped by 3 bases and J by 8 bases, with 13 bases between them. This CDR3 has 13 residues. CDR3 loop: CSVEGLPGEKLFF. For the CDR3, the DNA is TGCAGCGTTGAGGGACTTCCCGGCGAAAAACTGTTTTTT. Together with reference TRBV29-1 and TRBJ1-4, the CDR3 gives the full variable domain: SAVISQKPSRDICQRGTSLTIQCQVDSQVTMMFWYRQQPGQSLTLIATANQGSEATYESGFVIDKFPISRPNLTFSTLTVSNMSPEDSSIYLCSVEGLPGEKLFFGSGTQLSVL.

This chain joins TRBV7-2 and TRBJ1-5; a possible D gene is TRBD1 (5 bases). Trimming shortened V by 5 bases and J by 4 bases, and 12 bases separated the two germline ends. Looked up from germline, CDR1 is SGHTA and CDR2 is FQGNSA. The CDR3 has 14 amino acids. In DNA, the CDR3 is TGTGCCAGCAGCCCCCCGGGGGGGAATCAGCCCCAGCATTTT. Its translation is CASSPPGGNQPQHF.

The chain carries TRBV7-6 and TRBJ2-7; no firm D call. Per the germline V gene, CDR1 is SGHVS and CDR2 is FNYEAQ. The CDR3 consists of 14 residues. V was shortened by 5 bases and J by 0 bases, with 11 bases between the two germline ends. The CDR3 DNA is TGTGCCAGCAGCCGCAACTGGGACTCCTACGAGCAGTACGTC. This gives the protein CASSRNWDSYEQYV.

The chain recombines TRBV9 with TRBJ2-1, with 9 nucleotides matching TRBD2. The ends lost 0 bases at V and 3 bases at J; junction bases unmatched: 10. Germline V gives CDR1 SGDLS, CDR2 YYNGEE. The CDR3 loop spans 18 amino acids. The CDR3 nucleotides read TGTGCCAGCAGCGTAGGTTTAGTAGGGCGGGGGGGCTACAATGAGCAGTTCTTC. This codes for CASSVGLVGRGGYNEQFF. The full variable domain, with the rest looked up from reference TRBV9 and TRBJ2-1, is DSGVTQTPKHLITATGQRVTLRCSPRSGDLSVYWYQQSLDQGLQFLIQYYNGEERAKGNILERFSAQQFPDLHSELNLSSLELGDSALYFCASSVGLVGRGGYNEQFFGPGTRLTVL.

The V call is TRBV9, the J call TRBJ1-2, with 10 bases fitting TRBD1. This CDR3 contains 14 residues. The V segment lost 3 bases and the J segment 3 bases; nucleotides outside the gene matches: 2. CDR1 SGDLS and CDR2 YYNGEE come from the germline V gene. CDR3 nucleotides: TGTGCCAGCAGCGCAGGGACAGGGGACTATGGCTACACCTTC. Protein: CASSAGTGDYGYTF.

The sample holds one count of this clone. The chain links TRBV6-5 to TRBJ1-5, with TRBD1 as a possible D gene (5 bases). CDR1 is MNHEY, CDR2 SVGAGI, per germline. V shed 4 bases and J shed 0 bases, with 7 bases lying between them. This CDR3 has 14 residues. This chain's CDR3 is CASSSGGSNQPQHF. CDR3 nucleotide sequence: TGTGCCAGCAGTTCGGGGGGTAGCAATCAGCCCCAGCATTTT.

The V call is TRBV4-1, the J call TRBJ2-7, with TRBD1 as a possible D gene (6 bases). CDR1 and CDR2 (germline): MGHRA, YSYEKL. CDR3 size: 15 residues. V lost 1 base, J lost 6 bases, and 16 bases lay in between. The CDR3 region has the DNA TGCGCCAGCAGCCAAGTCGGACACAGGGCAACCGAGCAGTACTTC. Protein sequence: CASSQVGHRATEQYF.

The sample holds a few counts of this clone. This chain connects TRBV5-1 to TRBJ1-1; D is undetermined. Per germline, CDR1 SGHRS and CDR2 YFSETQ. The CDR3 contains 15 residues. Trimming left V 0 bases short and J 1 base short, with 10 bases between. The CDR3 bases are TGCGCCAGCAGCTTGGACAGTGCTTCGAACACTGAAGCTTTCTTT. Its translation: CASSLDSASNTEAFF.

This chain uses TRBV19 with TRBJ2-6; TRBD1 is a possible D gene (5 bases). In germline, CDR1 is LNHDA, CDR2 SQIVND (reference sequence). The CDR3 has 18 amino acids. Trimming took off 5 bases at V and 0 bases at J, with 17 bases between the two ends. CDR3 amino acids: CASSLQDRQLSGANVLTF. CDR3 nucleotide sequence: TGTGCCAGTAGTCTCCAAGATCGACAGCTCTCTGGGGCCAACGTCCTGACTTTC.

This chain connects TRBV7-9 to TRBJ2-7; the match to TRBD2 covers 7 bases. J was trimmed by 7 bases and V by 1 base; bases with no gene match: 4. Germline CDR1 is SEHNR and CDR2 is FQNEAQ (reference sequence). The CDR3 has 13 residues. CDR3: CASSLGPGGEQYV. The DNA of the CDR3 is TGTGCCAGCAGCTTAGGTCCGGGAGGAGAGCAGTACGTC.

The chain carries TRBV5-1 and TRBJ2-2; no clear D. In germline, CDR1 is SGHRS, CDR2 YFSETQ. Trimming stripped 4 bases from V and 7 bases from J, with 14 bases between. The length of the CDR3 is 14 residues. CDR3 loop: CASSSATVSGELFF. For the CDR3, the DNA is TGCGCCAGCAGCAGTGCAACTGTTAGCGGGGAGCTGTTTTTT.

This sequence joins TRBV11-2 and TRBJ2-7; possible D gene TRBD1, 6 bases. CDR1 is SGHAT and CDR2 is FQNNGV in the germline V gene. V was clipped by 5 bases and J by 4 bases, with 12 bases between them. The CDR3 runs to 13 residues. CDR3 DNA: TGTGCCAGCAGCCCCCACGACAGGTACGAGCAGTACTTC. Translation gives CASSPHDRYEQYF.

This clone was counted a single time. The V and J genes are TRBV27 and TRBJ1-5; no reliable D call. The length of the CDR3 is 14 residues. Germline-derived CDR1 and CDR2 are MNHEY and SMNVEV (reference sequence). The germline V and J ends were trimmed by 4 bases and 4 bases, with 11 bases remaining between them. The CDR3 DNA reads TGTGCCAGCAGTTCTCATACAGCTAATCAGCCCCAGCATTTT. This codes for CASSSHTANQPQHF.

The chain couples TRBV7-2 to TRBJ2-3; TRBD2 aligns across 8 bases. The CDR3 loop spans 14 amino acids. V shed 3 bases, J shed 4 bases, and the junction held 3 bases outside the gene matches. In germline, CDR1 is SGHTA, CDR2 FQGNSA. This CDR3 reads CASSFSGGADTQYF. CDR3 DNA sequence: TGTGCCAGCAGCTTCAGCGGGGGTGCAGATACGCAGTATTTT.

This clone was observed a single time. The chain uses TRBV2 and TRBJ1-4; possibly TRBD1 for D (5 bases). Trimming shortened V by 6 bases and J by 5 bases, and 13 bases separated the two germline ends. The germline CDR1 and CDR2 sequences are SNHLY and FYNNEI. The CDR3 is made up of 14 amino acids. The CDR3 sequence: CASSHGGTNEKLFF. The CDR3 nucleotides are TGTGCCAGCAGCCACGGGGGTACCAATGAAAAACTGTTTTTT.

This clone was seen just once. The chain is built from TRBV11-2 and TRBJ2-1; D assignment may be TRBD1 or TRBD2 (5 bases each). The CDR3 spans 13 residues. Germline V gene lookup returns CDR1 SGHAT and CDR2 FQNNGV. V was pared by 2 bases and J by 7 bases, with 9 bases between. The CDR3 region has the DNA TGTGCCAGCAGCTTATTGGGGACGAATGAGCAGTTCTTC. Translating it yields CASSLLGTNEQFF.